Below are 6 T cell receptor beta chains sequenced from a single sample in a study of CD8 T cells in ankylosing spondylitis. In TCRdb, the 5' RACE reads were re-called with MiXCR into one record per CDR3 protein. The sample lists over 600,000 distinct CDR3 sequences, around 19% occurring once. No antigen is known for these receptors. Overall study results and limits: Seemingly distinctive of ankylosing spondylitis blood was a TCR beta motif formed by eight highly homologous variants.

Sample: blood, either unsorted or a sorted T cell fraction (not recorded which). All receptors come from a male donor with ankylosing spondylitis.

This clonotype was counted a few times. The gene calls are TRBV30 and TRBJ1-1; D is unresolved. The CDR3 length is 14 residues. Germline CDR1 GTSNPN, CDR2 SVGIG (reference sequence). Trimming took 2 bases from V and 0 from J, leaving 10 bases between them. This chain's CDR3 is CAWSPPGMNTEAFF. CDR3 sequence (DNA): TGTGCCTGGAGTCCCCCAGGCATGAACACTGAAGCTTTCTTT.

V and J are TRBV6-2 or TRBV6-3 and TRBJ2-7; D may correspond to TRBD1 or TRBD2 (5 bases each). Trimming left V 7 bases short and J 5 bases short, with 21 bases between. The CDR3 loop spans 15 amino acids. The germline V gene has CDR1 MNHEY and CDR2 SVGEGT. The CDR3 spells CASTPTGRGPDEQYF. The CDR3 DNA reads as TGTGCCAGCACTCCTACGGGACGGGGTCCAGACGAGCAGTACTTC.

The chain carries TRBV5-1 and TRBJ1-1; the D gene is possibly TRBD1 (6 bases). The CDR3 extends over 15 amino acids. CDR1 is SGHRS and CDR2 is YFSETQ in the germline V gene. V dropped 4 bases and J dropped 6 bases, with 19 bases sitting between them. The CDR3 coding sequence is TGCGCCAGCAGCCGACCGGGGGGCTGGGAGGCTGAAGCTTTCTTT. Protein sequence: CASSRPGGWEAEAFF.

In this sample, this clonotype turned up once. The chain couples TRBV5-1 to TRBJ1-2, with D possibly being TRBD1 (6 bases). V was shortened by 2 bases and J by 7 bases, with 12 bases between the two germline ends. Germline CDR1 reads SGHRS; CDR2 reads YFSETQ. This CDR3 region has 13 residues. Here the CDR3 reads CASSFSGRGGYTF. CDR3 DNA sequence: TGCGCCAGCAGCTTTAGTGGCAGGGGTGGCTACACCTTC.

The V gene is TRBV20-1, the J gene TRBJ2-5; TRBD2 matches 11 bases. The ends lost 0 bases at V and 5 bases at J; junction bases unmatched: 14. The CDR3 is made up of 18 amino acids. Germline CDR1 is DFQATT and CDR2 is SNEGSKA (reference sequence). This CDR3 reads CSARDLLAGGNGRETQYF. In nucleotides, the CDR3 is TGCAGTGCTAGAGATCTTCTAGCGGGGGGAAACGGCCGTGAGACCCAGTACTTC.

This clonotype was counted a single time. This rearrangement joins TRBV29-1 to TRBJ2-1; D possibly uses TRBD1 or TRBD2 (5 bases each). Germline V gene lookup returns CDR1 SQVTM and CDR2 ANQGSEA. The CDR3 runs to 11 residues. The CDR3 bases are TGCAACGGGGCAACCTACAATGAGCAGTTCTTC. Translation gives CNGATYNEQFF.